This entry lists 4 T cell receptor beta chains sequenced from one sample in a study of T-cell reconstitution after alpha-beta-depleted transplantation in children. Researchers prepared the TCRbeta library using unique molecular identifiers, the study reports. One entry per CDR3 protein results from TCRdb running MiXCR on the PCR reads. The repertoire holds 90,000 to 130,000 distinct CDR3 sequences, approximately 10% seen once, with under 35% in the top ten. Sequencing used PBMCs, obtained before TCRalphabeta/CD19-depleted stem cell transplant. These receptors were collected from a boy younger than 10 with acute lymphoblastic leukemia, due to receive a stem cell transplant.

This chain links TRBV5-1 with TRBJ1-1; 11 bases match TRBD1. J was trimmed by 0 bases and V by 3 bases; bases with no gene match: 4. The CDR3 runs to 16 residues. Germline V CDR1 and CDR2: SGHRS, YFSETQ. The CDR3 DNA is TGCGCCAGCAGCTCCTGGACAGGGGGCTTGAACACTGAAGCTTTCTTT. Translation: CASSSWTGGLNTEAFF.

This chain uses TRBV11-2 with TRBJ2-3; D possibly uses TRBD1 or TRBD2 (5 bases each). This CDR3 has 16 amino acids. The V gene's germline CDR1 is SGHAT and CDR2 FQNNGV. Trimming pared 2 bases from V and 4 bases from J, leaving 16 bases between. In DNA, the CDR3 is TGTGCCAGCAGCTTATTTAATTGGGGGTTAGCAGATACGCAGTATTTT. It yields the protein CASSLFNWGLADTQYF.

This clonotype was counted at least ten times. The chain has TRBV20-1 and TRBJ2-3; perhaps D is TRBD1 or TRBD2 (6 bases each). Trimming pared 6 bases from V and 2 bases from J, leaving 21 bases between. CDR3 length: 16 residues. Germline V CDR1 and CDR2: DFQATT, SNEGSKA (reference sequence). The CDR3 DNA reads as TGCAGTGCCTCCGGCAGCGGAGGGGGTAACACAGATACGCAGTATTTT. Its translation is CSASGSGGGNTDTQYF.

This chain links TRBV7-9 with TRBJ1-5; 10 nucleotides line up with TRBD1. The ends lost 5 bases at V and 5 bases at J; junction bases unmatched: 6. CDR1 SEHNR and CDR2 FQNEAQ come from the germline V gene (reference sequence). The CDR3 runs to 15 residues. DNA of the CDR3: TGTGCCAGCAGCCCCGGGACAGGGGTATATCAGCCCCAGCATTTT. It yields the protein CASSPGTGVYQPQHF.